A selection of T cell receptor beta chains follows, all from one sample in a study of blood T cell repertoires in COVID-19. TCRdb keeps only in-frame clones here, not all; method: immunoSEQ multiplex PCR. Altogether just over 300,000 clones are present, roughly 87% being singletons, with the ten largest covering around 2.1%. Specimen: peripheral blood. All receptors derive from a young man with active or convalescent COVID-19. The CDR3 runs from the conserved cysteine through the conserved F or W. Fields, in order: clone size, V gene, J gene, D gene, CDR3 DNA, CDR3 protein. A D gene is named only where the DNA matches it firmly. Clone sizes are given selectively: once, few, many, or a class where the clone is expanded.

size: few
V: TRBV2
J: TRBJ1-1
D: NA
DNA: TGTGCCAGCAGTGAATGGCCCAGGGGAGACACTGAAGCTTTCTTT
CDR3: CASSEWPRGDTEAFF

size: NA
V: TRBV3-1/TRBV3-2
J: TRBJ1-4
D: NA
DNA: TGTGCCAGCAGCCAAAGGCGGCAGTCTTCAACTAATGAAAAACTGTTTTTT
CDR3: CASSQRRQSSTNEKLFF

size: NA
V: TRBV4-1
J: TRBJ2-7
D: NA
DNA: TGCGCCAGCAGCCAAGGTCCGGGGATTATTTACGAGCAGTACTTC
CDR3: CASSQGPGIIYEQYF

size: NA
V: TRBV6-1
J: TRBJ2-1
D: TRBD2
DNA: TGTGCCAGCAGTGAAACTAGCGGTTCCTACAATGAGCAGTTCTTC
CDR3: CASSETSGSYNEQFF

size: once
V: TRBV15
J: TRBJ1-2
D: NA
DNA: TGTGCCACCAGCAGAGTTTCGGGAGGCCGAGGCTACACCTTC
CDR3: CATSRVSGGRGYTF

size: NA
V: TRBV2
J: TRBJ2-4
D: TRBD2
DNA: TGTGCCAGCAGTACTAGCGGGCTAGCCAAAAACATTCAGTACTTC
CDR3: CASSTSGLAKNIQYF

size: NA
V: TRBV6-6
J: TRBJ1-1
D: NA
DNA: TGTGCCAGCAGTCAACAGGGAAGCACTGAAGCTTTCTTT
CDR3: CASSQQGSTEAFF

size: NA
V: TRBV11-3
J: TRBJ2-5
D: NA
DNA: TGTGCCAGCAGCTTAAGAGGGATAGAGACCCAGTACTTC
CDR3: CASSLRGIETQYF

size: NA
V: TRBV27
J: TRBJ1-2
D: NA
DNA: TGTGCCAGCAGTTTAGGAAATTTGGGGGCGCGGGATGGCTACACCTTC
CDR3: CASSLGNLGARDGYTF

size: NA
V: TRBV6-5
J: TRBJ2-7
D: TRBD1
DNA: TGTGCCAGCAGTACCGGGACAGTAGCCTACGAGCAGTACTTC
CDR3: CASSTGTVAYEQYF

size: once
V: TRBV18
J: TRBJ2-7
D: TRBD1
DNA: TGTGCCAGCTCACCGGGACAGGGGGTGGACTACGAGCAGTACTTC
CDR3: CASSPGQGVDYEQYF

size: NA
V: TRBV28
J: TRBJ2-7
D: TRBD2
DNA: TGTGCCAGCAGTCCCGGGACTAATTTCTACGAGCAGTACTTC
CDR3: CASSPGTNFYEQYF

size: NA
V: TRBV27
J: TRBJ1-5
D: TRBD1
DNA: TGTGCCAGCAGTTTCGACAGGGACAATCAGCCCCAGCATTTT
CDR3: CASSFDRDNQPQHF

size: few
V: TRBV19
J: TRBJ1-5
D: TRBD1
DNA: TGTGCCAGTAACCTCCTGACAGGGGGCAATCAGCCCCAGCATTTT
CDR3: CASNLLTGGNQPQHF

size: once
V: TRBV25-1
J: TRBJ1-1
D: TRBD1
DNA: TGTGCCAGCAGGACAGGGGGCTGGACTGAAGCTTTCTTT
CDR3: CASRTGGWTEAFF

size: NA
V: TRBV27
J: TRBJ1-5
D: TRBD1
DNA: TGTGCCAGCAGTTTACGAGGGGGCGGCAATCAGCCCCAGCATTTT
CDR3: CASSLRGGGNQPQHF

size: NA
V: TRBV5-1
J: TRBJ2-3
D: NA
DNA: TGCGCCAGCAGCTCCATTCGGTCCCCAGATACGCAGTATTTT
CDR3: CASSSIRSPDTQYF

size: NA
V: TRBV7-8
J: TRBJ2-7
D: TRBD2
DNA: TGTGCCACCCTTTCTAGCGGGAGCCTCGACGAGCAGTACTTC
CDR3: CATLSSGSLDEQYF

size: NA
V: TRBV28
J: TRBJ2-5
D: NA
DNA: TGTGCCAGCAGTTTGGGAGACGACTTCTGGGAGACCCAGTACTTC
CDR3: CASSLGDDFWETQYF

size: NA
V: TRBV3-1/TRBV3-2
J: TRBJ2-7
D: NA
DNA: TGTGCCAGCAGCCAACGTGGGGGGGAGCAGTACTTC
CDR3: CASSQRGGEQYF

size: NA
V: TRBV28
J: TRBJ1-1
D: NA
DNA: NA
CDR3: CASSFLEMNTEAFF

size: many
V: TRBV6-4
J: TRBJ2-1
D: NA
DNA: TGTGCCAGCAGTGACTCGGAAGAGGGGGGACAGGAGCAGTTCTTC
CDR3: CASSDSEEGGQEQFF

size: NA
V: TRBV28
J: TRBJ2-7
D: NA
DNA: TGTGCCAGCAGTTTGGGCTTGGCAGGGACCTACGAGCAGTACTTC
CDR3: CASSLGLAGTYEQYF

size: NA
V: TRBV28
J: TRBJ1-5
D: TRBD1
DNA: TGTGCCAGCCGGGACAGGGGTGGCAATCAGCCCCAGCATTTT
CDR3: CASRDRGGNQPQHF

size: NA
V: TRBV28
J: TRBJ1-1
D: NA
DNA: TGTGCCAGCAGAGGGCGTCCCACAGGTCCCACTGAAGCTTTCTTT
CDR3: CASRGRPTGPTEAFF

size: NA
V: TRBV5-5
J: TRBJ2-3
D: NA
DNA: TGTGCCAGCAGCTCAACAATAAACAGAGATACGCAGTATTTT
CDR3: CASSSTINRDTQYF

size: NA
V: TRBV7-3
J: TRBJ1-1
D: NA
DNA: TGTGCCAGCAGCTCAGGGACATCTGGGACTGAAGCTTTCTTT
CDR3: CASSSGTSGTEAFF

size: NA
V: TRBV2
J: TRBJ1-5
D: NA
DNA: TGTGCCAGCAGTCAGGGTGGCAATCAGCCCCAGCATTTT
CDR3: CASSQGGNQPQHF

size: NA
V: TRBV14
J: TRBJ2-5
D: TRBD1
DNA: TGTGCCAGCAGCCCCGGACAGGGAGCGTCCTTAGAGACCCAGTACTTC
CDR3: CASSPGQGASLETQYF

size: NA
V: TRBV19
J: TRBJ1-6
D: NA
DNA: TGTGCCAGTAGTATGGGGGGTAGATCACCCCTCCACTTT
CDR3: CASSMGGRSPLHF

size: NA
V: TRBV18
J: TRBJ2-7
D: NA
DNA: TGTGCCAGCTCACCGAACGGACAGTCCTACGAGCAGTACTTC
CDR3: CASSPNGQSYEQYF

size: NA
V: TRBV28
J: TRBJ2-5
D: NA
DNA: TGTGCCAGCAGTTATCCGGGTGCCGTGGCAGCGCAAGAGACCCAGTACTTC
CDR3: CASSYPGAVAAQETQYF

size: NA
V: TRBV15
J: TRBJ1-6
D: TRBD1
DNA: TGTGCCACCAGCACCGCCCCGGACAGGAGAAATTCACCCCTCCACTTT
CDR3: CATSTAPDRRNSPLHF

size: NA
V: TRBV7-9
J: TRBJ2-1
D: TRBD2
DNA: TGTGCCAGCAGCCCGGATAGCGGGAGAAGTTTTAATGAGCAGTTCTTC
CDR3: CASSPDSGRSFNEQFF

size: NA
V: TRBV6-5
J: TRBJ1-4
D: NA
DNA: TGTGCCAGCAGTTACGGCACGACAACTAATGAAAAACTGTTTTTT
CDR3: CASSYGTTTNEKLFF

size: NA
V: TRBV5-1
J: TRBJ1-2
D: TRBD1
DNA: TGCGCCAGCCGTTTAAGCGGACAGGGGACGAATGGCTACACCTTC
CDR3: CASRLSGQGTNGYTF

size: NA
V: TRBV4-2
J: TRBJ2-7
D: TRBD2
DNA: TGTGCCAGCAGCCAAGCTGGCGGGAGGGCTTTAGACGAGCAGTACTTC
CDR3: CASSQAGGRALDEQYF

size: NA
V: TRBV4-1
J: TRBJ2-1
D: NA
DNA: TGCGCCAGCAGCCAACGAGAGGATGAGCAGTTCTTC
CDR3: CASSQREDEQFF

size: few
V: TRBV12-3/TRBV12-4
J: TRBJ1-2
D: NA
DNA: TGTGCCAGCAGTTTAGGACAGAACTATGGCTACACCTTC
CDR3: CASSLGQNYGYTF

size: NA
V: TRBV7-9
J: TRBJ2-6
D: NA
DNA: TGTGCCAGCAGCTCCGTGACAGTCTCTGGGGCCAACGTCCTGACTTTC
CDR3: CASSSVTVSGANVLTF

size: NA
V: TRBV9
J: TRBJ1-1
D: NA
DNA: TGTGCCAGCAGCGAGGGGGGGACGGTCGGTAGTCGTACTGAAGCTTTCTTT
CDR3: CASSEGGTVGSRTEAFF

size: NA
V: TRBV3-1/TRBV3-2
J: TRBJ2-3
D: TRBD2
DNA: TGTGCCAGCAGCCCTCCCTACAGCGGGAGTCGCAAAGATACGCAGTATTTT
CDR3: CASSPPYSGSRKDTQYF

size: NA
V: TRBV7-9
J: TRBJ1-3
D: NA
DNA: TGTGCCAGCAGCTTAGACCACAGGGTGATTGACACCATATATTTT
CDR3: CASSLDHRVIDTIYF

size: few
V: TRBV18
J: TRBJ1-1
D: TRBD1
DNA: TGTGCCAGCTCACGGGGACAGGGACCTGAAGCTTTCTTT
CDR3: CASSRGQGPEAFF